A selection of T cell receptor beta chains follows, all from one sample in a study of memory CD4+ T cells and cytomegalovirus serostatus. Sequencing was performed with immunoSEQ multiplex PCR; in TCRdb, only in-frame clones are kept and a portion is missing. The sample carries tens of thousands of clones, more than 70% recorded once. Source material: memory CD4+ T cells from blood. The receptors were gathered from an adult in good health and CMV-seronegative. Some clones in this sample may be carry-over from other donors' samples. The CDR3 runs from the conserved cysteine through the conserved F or W. The D gene is left open where the match is weak. The size entry is marked missing in some rows and otherwise reads once, few, many or a size class.

size,J,V,D,CDR3,DNA
.,TRBJ2-1,TRBV25-1,.,CASSPVGGRGSYNEQFF,TGTGCCAGCAGTCCAGTCGGGGGACGGGGCTCCTACAATGAGCAGTTCTTC
.,TRBJ1-2,TRBV2,TRBD1,CASNRGTGENYGYTF,TGTGCCAGCAATCGGGGGACAGGGGAGAACTATGGCTACACCTTC
.,TRBJ2-5,TRBV5-6,.,CASSLWGTSRETQYF,TGTGCCAGCAGCTTGTGGGGAACTAGTAGAGAGACCCAGTACTTC
.,TRBJ2-7,TRBV6-6,TRBD2,CASNGGVGQWSHEQYF,TGTGCCAGCAACGGGGGGGTGGGTCAGTGGTCCCACGAGCAGTACTTC
.,TRBJ1-2,TRBV7-8,.,CASSPDQRDNYGYTF,TGTGCCAGCAGCCCGGACCAGCGGGATAACTATGGCTACACCTTC
.,TRBJ1-4,TRBV6-1,.,CASSIGADEKLFF,TGTGCCAGCAGTATAGGGGCAGATGAAAAACTGTTTTTT
.,TRBJ2-3,TRBV28,.,CASSSRLPPRADTQYF,TGTGCCAGCAGTTCCCGACTACCCCCCCGGGCAGATACGCAGTATTTT
few,TRBJ1-6,TRBV5-1,.,CASSLQGAGNSPLHF,TGCGCCAGCAGCTTGCAAGGGGCAGGGAATTCACCCCTCCACTTT
.,TRBJ2-7,TRBV2,TRBD1,CASRRDRTIYEQYF,TGTGCCAGCAGGAGGGACAGAACAATCTACGAGCAGTACTTC
once,TRBJ1-4,TRBV27,TRBD1,CASRRPGQNEKLFF,TGTGCCAGCAGACGGCCGGGACAGAATGAAAAACTGTTTTTT
.,TRBJ2-5,TRBV5-5,.,CASSFWGSQETQYF,TGTGCCAGCAGCTTTTGGGGGAGCCAAGAGACCCAGTACTTC
once,TRBJ1-4,TRBV5-1,.,CASSWGDEKLFF,TGCGCCAGCAGCTGGGGGGATGAAAAACTGTTTTTT
.,TRBJ2-5,TRBV5-8,.,CASSLDWARGETQYF,TGTGCCAGCAGCTTGGACTGGGCAAGAGGAGAGACCCAGTACTTC
.,TRBJ1-2,TRBV9,.,CASSVGPGITPNYGYTF,TGTGCCAGCAGCGTAGGCCCAGGGATCACCCCTAACTATGGCTACACCTTC
.,TRBJ2-7,TRBV28,TRBD1,CASRAPTGNYEQYF,TGTGCCAGCAGGGCCCCGACAGGGAACTACGAGCAGTACTTC
few,TRBJ2-7,TRBV7-2,TRBD1,CASSLPGQGYEQYF,TGTGCCAGCAGCTTACCGGGACAGGGCTACGAGCAGTACTTC
.,TRBJ2-5,TRBV9,.,CASSPTSGQETQYF,TGTGCCAGCAGCCCTACGAGCGGTCAAGAGACCCAGTACTTC
.,TRBJ2-3,TRBV28,.,CASSLGRVPDTQYF,TGTGCCAGCAGTTTGGGCAGGGTCCCAGATACGCAGTATTTT
.,TRBJ1-6,TRBV28,.,CASGLSGGAVSPLHF,TGTGCCAGCGGCCTGAGTGGGGGCGCGGTGTCACCCCTCCACTTT
.,TRBJ2-1,TRBV7-2,.,CASSLQSAQGYNEQFF,TGTGCCAGCAGCTTACAGTCGGCGCAAGGGTACAATGAGCAGTTCTTC
.,TRBJ1-5,TRBV6-6,.,CASRGPRAQHF,TGTGCCAGCAGGGGACCCCGCGCCCAGCATTTT
.,TRBJ2-3,TRBV2,TRBD1,CASSVGQGGTDTQYF,TGTGCCAGCAGTGTTGGACAGGGTGGCACAGATACGCAGTATTTT
.,TRBJ2-6,TRBV2,.,CAGSWDGGSGANVLTF,TGTGCCGGTTCGTGGGACGGGGGCTCTGGGGCCAACGTCCTGACTTTC
.,TRBJ2-7,TRBV28,.,CASSVSSYEQYF,TGTGCCAGCAGTGTGAGCTCCTACGAGCAGTACTTC
.,TRBJ2-1,TRBV7-9,.,CASSLSRGADEQFF,TGTGCCAGCAGCTTAAGCCGGGGGGCGGATGAGCAGTTCTTC
.,TRBJ2-1,TRBV5-1,.,CASSPGPETYNEQFF,TGCGCCAGCAGCCCAGGACCCGAAACCTACAATGAGCAGTTCTTC
.,TRBJ2-3,TRBV13,.,CASSLDPRADTQYF,TGTGCCAGCAGCTTAGACCCGCGCGCAGATACGCAGTATTTT
.,TRBJ1-5,TRBV18,.,CASSEQGGNQPQHF,TGTGCCAGCTCAGAACAGGGAGGCAATCAGCCCCAGCATTTT
.,TRBJ2-1,TRBV7-8,TRBD2,CASSPRTSGSANEQFF,TGTGCCAGCAGCCCCCGGACTAGCGGGAGTGCGAATGAGCAGTTCTTC
.,TRBJ1-6,TRBV2,TRBD1,CASSPTGSSPLHF,TGTGCCAGCAGCCCGACAGGGTCTTCACCCCTCCACTTT
once,TRBJ1-5,TRBV18,.,CASSPGRLDQPQHF,TGTGCCAGCTCACCAGGCCGACTAGATCAGCCCCAGCATTTT
.,TRBJ1-6,TRBV4-1,.,CASSLGPLVYNSPLHF,TGCGCCAGCAGCCTCGGACCACTAGTCTATAATTCACCCCTCCACTTT
.,TRBJ2-7,TRBV7-9,.,CASSFRDAVSYEQYF,TGTGCCAGCAGCTTCCGGGACGCTGTCTCCTACGAGCAGTACTTC
.,TRBJ2-7,TRBV25-1,TRBD1,CASSVLPRQGANEQYF,TGTGCCAGCAGTGTTTTGCCTCGGCAGGGGGCTAACGAGCAGTACTTC
.,TRBJ2-1,TRBV7-2,TRBD2,CASSLVAGGYNEQFF,TGTGCCAGCAGCTTAGTCGCGGGGGGATACAATGAGCAGTTCTTC
once,TRBJ1-3,TRBV5-1,.,CASSLSTAGNTIYF,TGCGCCAGCAGCTTGTCAACAGCTGGAAACACCATATATTTT
.,TRBJ2-1,TRBV27,.,CASSLAMYYNEQFF,TGTGCCAGCAGCCTAGCGATGTACTACAATGAGCAGTTCTTC
.,TRBJ1-1,TRBV28,TRBD1,CASSWRDRGYTEAFF,TGTGCCAGCAGTTGGCGGGACAGAGGCTACACTGAAGCTTTCTTT
.,TRBJ2-2,TRBV27,.,CASSPKGTGTGELFF,TGTGCCAGCAGTCCGAAGGGGACGGGCACCGGGGAGCTGTTTTTT
.,TRBJ2-5,TRBV2,TRBD1,CASTGQGAKQETQYF,TGTGCCAGCACCGGGCAGGGGGCGAAGCAAGAGACCCAGTACTTC
.,TRBJ2-2,TRBV29-1,TRBD2,CSVVGGSNTGELFF,TGCAGCGTTGTGGGGGGGTCGAACACCGGGGAGCTGTTTTTT
.,TRBJ2-2,TRBV4-2,TRBD2,CASSRLTSGKGAGELFF,TGTGCCAGCAGCCGACTTACTAGCGGGAAGGGGGCCGGGGAGCTGTTTTTT
.,TRBJ1-1,TRBV7-6,.,CASSRRTGNTEAFF,TGTGCCAGCAGCCGACGGACCGGTAACACTGAAGCTTTCTTT
.,TRBJ2-5,TRBV27,TRBD2,CAKRLAGGETQYF,TGTGCCAAGAGACTAGCGGGAGGAGAGACCCAGTACTTC
medium-sized,TRBJ1-5,TRBV28,.,CASRGPGTNQPQHF,TGTGCCAGCAGGGGGCCAGGGACCAATCAGCCCCAGCATTTT
.,TRBJ1-1,TRBV11-2,.,CASSLGGHLNTEAFF,TGTGCCAGCAGCTTAGGGGGACATCTGAACACTGAAGCTTTCTTT
.,TRBJ1-1,TRBV6-5,.,CASRADRLGAEAFF,TGTGCCAGCAGGGCCGACAGGTTGGGCGCTGAAGCTTTCTTT
.,TRBJ2-7,TRBV5-1,.,CASSPERGIYEQYF,TGCGCCAGCAGCCCGGAGAGGGGTATCTACGAGCAGTACTTC
.,TRBJ2-1,TRBV7-2,.,CASSLGTGGLGQFF,TGTGCCAGCAGCTTAGGCACCGGGGGACTGGGGCAGTTCTTC